The 13 T cell receptor beta chains below all came from one sample that was sequenced in a study of T cells in Graves' hyperthyroidism and ophthalmopathy (dated 2019 in TCRdb). The method was multiplex PCR. The run used an Illumina HiSeq 2000. The TCR beta CDR3 regions were amplified from the RNA transcripts. For the first round of RT-PCR on the TCR CDR3, the HTBI primer set was used together with the Qiagen OneStep RT-PCR kit. TCRdb reprocessing: public reads trimmed at Q25 with fastp, clones called with MiXCR, in-frame beta chains kept. Duplicate CDR3 protein sequences are folded into a single record with the most common DNA and genes. The sample table shows just under 750,000 distinct CDR3 sequences, and under 45% are seen once. The top ten clones comprise less than 40% of the sample. The material sequenced was blood. Source of these receptors: a woman aged 40 to 50 with Graves' hyperthyroidism.

The table lists this clonotype with a few counts. The chain combines TRBV9 with TRBJ1-1; no firm D call. V dropped 0 bases and J dropped 5 bases, with 14 bases sitting between them. The CDR3 runs 15 residues. In germline, CDR1 is SGDLS, CDR2 YYNGEE. The CDR3 bases are TGTGCCAGCAGCGTAGGACCTCAAGCGAGAACTGAAGCTTTCTTT. Encoded protein: CASSVGPQARTEAFF.

The chain carries TRBV7-4 and TRBJ1-5; possibly TRBD1 for D (6 bases). V gave up 5 bases and J gave up 1 base, with 18 bases separating them. Looked up from germline, CDR1 is SGHVT and CDR2 is SQSDAQ. The CDR3 is 17 amino acids. The CDR3 reads CASSNPHGRGSNQPQHF. As DNA, the CDR3 is TGTGCCAGCAGCAACCCCCACGGCAGGGGCAGCAATCAGCCCCAGCATTTT.

This clonotype came up many times. The genes are TRBV29-1 and TRBJ2-5; D call uncertain. V gave up 4 bases and J gave up 1 base, with 10 bases separating them. This CDR3 is 13 amino acids long. In germline, CDR1 is SQVTM, CDR2 ANQGSEA. The CDR3 sequence is CSVVGQTQETQYF. Here the CDR3 DNA reads TGCAGCGTTGTAGGGCAAACCCAAGAGACCCAGTACTTC.

This clonotype was detected many times. This sequence joins TRBV13 and TRBJ1-1; 7 nucleotides match TRBD1. The CDR3 runs to 16 residues. Germline values: CDR1 PRHDT, CDR2 FYEKMQ (reference sequence). The trim removed 5 bases at V and 2 bases at J, leaving 11 bases unmatched. In DNA form, the CDR3 reads TGTGCCAGCAGCACCCGACAGGGACTGGACAACACTGAAGCTTTCTTT. This translates into CASSTRQGLDNTEAFF.

In this sample, this clonotype turned up a few times. This chain connects TRBV20-1 to TRBJ2-7; no definite D call. CDR1 DFQATT and CDR2 SNEGSKA come from the germline V gene (reference sequence). This CDR3 is built from 14 residues. Trimming stripped 0 bases from V and 0 bases from J, with 9 bases between. The CDR3: CSARDGRSSYEQYF. CDR3 nucleotides: TGCAGTGCTAGAGATGGGCGGAGCTCCTACGAGCAGTACTTC.

This clonotype came up many times. This chain links TRBV7-2 with TRBJ2-5; 7 nucleotides align to TRBD2. Germline trimming cut 5 bases from V and 4 bases from J; bases unmatched to any gene: 7. The CDR3 totals 14 residues. CDR1 is SGHTA, CDR2 FQGNSA, per germline. This CDR3 is CASSPGRRLETQYF. The CDR3 nucleotides are TGTGCCAGCAGCCCCGGGAGGAGGTTAGAGACCCAGTACTTC.

This clonotype has more than one count but fewer than ten. The rearrangement links TRBV12-3 or TRBV12-4 to TRBJ1-4, with 9 nucleotides matching TRBD1. This CDR3 spans 15 amino acids. The V segment lost 3 bases and the J segment 6 bases; nucleotides outside the gene matches: 5. The CDR3 sequence is CASSLRGQGYEKLFF. In DNA, the CDR3 is TGTGCCAGCAGTTTGAGGGGACAGGGTTATGAAAAACTGTTTTTT.

This clonotype was detected only a few times. CDR3 sequence: CASSFGSDGYEQYF. CDR3 nucleotide sequence: TGTGCCAGCAGCTTCGGCTCCGACGGATACGAGCAGTACTTC. The rearrangement joins TRBV11-1 to TRBJ2-7; D gene ambiguous. The CDR3 runs to 14 residues. Trimming took 3 bases from V and 4 from J, leaving 13 bases between them. CDR1 is SGHAT and CDR2 is FQDESV in the germline V gene (reference sequence).

J is TRBJ1-3 and V is TRBV14; maybe TRBD1 (5 bases). The CDR3 length is 15 residues. Germline V gives CDR1 SGHDN, CDR2 FVKESK. The V end was cut by 1 base, the J end by 5 bases, with 12 bases between. The CDR3 loop reads CASSQGGGLRNTIYF. As DNA, the CDR3 is TGTGCCAGCAGCCAAGGGGGCGGTCTTCGAAACACCATATATTTT.

The V call is TRBV20-1, the J call TRBJ2-2; TRBD1 matches 8 bases. V shed 1 base and J 0 bases; nucleotides not matched to a gene: 4. CDR3 size: 16 residues. CDR1 is DFQATT, CDR2 SNEGSKA, per germline (reference sequence). The CDR3 sequence: CSARGWDRPNTGELFF. The CDR3 DNA is TGCAGTGCTAGAGGTTGGGACAGGCCGAACACCGGGGAGCTGTTTTTT.

This clonotype was found many times. V usage is TRBV2 and J usage is TRBJ1-6; no clear D gene. This CDR3 region has 13 residues. The V gene lost 5 bases and the J gene lost 7 bases, with 9 bases spanning the gap. Germline CDR1 is SNHLY and CDR2 is FYNNEI. CDR3 residues: CASSHAINSPLHF. The CDR3 DNA follows: TGTGCCAGCAGTCACGCGATAAATTCACCCCTCCACTTT.

There are a few counts of this clonotype. This rearrangement joins TRBV11-2 to TRBJ2-2; D may be TRBD2 (5 bases). V shed 4 bases and J shed 4 bases, with 16 bases lying between them. The CDR3 runs to 16 residues. Germline assignment: CDR1 SGHAT and CDR2 FQNNGV. The CDR3 sequence is CASSSLAGFSTGELFF. For the CDR3, the DNA is TGTGCCAGCAGCTCTCTGGCGGGTTTTAGCACCGGGGAGCTGTTTTTT.

The chain employs TRBV12-5 and TRBJ1-1; TRBD1 matches 8 bases. V was clipped by 1 base and J by 5 bases; unmatched bases: 3. Germline CDR1 and CDR2: LGHNT and FRNRAP. CDR3 length: 14 residues. CDR3: CASGLATGVTEAFF. CDR3 bases: TGTGCTAGTGGTTTGGCGACAGGGGTTACTGAAGCTTTCTTT.